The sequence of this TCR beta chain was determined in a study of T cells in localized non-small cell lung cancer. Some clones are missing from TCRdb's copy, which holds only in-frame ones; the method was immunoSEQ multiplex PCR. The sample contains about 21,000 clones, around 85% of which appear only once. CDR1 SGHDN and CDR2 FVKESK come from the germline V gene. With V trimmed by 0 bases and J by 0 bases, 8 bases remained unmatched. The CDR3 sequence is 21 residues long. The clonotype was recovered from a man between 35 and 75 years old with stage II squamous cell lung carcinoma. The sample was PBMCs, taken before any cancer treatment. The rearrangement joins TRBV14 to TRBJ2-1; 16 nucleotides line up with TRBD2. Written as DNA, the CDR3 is TGTGCCAGCAGCCAAGATTCGGTGGGACTAGCGGGGGGGAGCTCCTACAATGAGCAGTTCTTC. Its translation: CASSQDSVGLAGGSSYNEQFF.